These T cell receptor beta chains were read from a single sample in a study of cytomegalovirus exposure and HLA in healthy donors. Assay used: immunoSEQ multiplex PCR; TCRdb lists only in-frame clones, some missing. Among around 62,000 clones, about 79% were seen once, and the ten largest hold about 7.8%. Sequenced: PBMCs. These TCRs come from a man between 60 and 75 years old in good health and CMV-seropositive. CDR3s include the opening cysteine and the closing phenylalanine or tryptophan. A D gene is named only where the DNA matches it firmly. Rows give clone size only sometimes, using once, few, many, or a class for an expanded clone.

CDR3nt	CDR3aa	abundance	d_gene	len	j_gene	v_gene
TGTGCCAGCAGCTTAACTAGCGGGGGGGCCGGGGTCAAATCAGATACGCAGTATTTT	CASSLTSGGAGVKSDTQYF	.	TRBD2	19	TRBJ2-3	TRBV7-6
TGTGCCAGCAGTGTGACAGGGGGGACTAATGAAAAACTGTTTTTT	CASSVTGGTNEKLFF	.	TRBD1	15	TRBJ1-4	TRBV2
TGTGCCAGCAGCTTAAGACAGGGGTGGTACGAGCAGTACTTC	CASSLRQGWYEQYF	.	TRBD1	14	TRBJ2-7	TRBV11-3
TGTGCCAGCAGCTTAGGGGGACAGGGGAGCTACGAGCAGTACTTC	CASSLGGQGSYEQYF	.	TRBD1	15	TRBJ2-7	TRBV7-6
TGTGCCAGCAGCGCCGGACTAGCGGGAGGGATCTATGAGCAGTTCTTC	CASSAGLAGGIYEQFF	.	TRBD2	16	TRBJ2-1	TRBV9
TGTGCCAGCAGCTTGGCGGCTAGCGGCAATGAGCAGTTCTTC	CASSLAASGNEQFF	.	TRBD2	14	TRBJ2-1	TRBV5-5
TGTGCCAGTACCGAGGCCCTAAACACTGAAGCTTTCTTT	CASTEALNTEAFF	.	.	13	TRBJ1-1	TRBV19
TGTGCCAGCACCTCCCAGACTAGCCTCTACAATGAGCAGTTCTTC	CASTSQTSLYNEQFF	.	TRBD2	15	TRBJ2-1	TRBV5-6
TGTGCCAGCAGTTACTCAGGGGGCAGTAGGAAGACCCAGTACTTC	CASSYSGGSRKTQYF	.	TRBD1	15	TRBJ2-5	TRBV6-5
TGCGCCAGCAGCTCGACAGGGGCCACTTTCAATGAGCAGTTCTTC	CASSSTGATFNEQFF	.	TRBD1	15	TRBJ2-1	TRBV5-1
TGTGCCAGCAGCTTGGCGGGGTCTTACAATGAGCAGTTCTTC	CASSLAGSYNEQFF	.	.	14	TRBJ2-1	TRBV5-6
TGTGCCAGCAGCTCTCCCTACGAGCAGTACTTC	CASSSPYEQYF	.	.	11	TRBJ2-7	TRBV11-3
TGCGCCAGCAGCATGGAGATCGGGAACACTGAAGCTTTCTTT	CASSMEIGNTEAFF	.	.	14	TRBJ1-1	TRBV5-1
TGCGCCAGCCATTTTGACAGGCTCAATGAGCAGTTCTTC	CASHFDRLNEQFF	.	.	13	TRBJ2-1	TRBV5-1
TGTGCCAGCAGCTTACAGCTTCGGACAGTAAGAACAGATACGCAGTATTTT	CASSLQLRTVRTDTQYF	few	.	17	TRBJ2-3	TRBV7-9
TGTGCCAGCAGCTCGACTCGACTACAGGGATTTTATGAAAAACTGTTTTTT	CASSSTRLQGFYEKLFF	.	.	17	TRBJ1-4	TRBV11-3
TGTGCCAGCAGCGTCTCACAGGGTCCGACTGGAAACACCATATATTTT	CASSVSQGPTGNTIYF	few	.	16	TRBJ1-3	TRBV9
TGTGCCAGCAGCCAACTAGCGGGGGGGCCTGATACGCAGTATTTT	CASSQLAGGPDTQYF	.	TRBD2	15	TRBJ2-3	TRBV4-2
TGCGCCAGCAGCTTGGGGGCCGACCACAGAAATGAGCAGTTCTTC	CASSLGADHRNEQFF	.	.	15	TRBJ2-1	TRBV5-1
TGTGCCAGTAGTATATTCGCAGGGATGGATTCACCCCTCCACTTT	CASSIFAGMDSPLHF	few	.	15	TRBJ1-6	TRBV19
TGTGCCGCGGGGAGGGGAGGACAGCCCCAGCATTTT	CAAGRGGQPQHF	few	.	12	TRBJ1-5	TRBV6-6
TGTGCCAGCAGCCCAAGGACAGGAACATATGGCTACACCTTC	CASSPRTGTYGYTF	.	TRBD1	14	TRBJ1-2	TRBV7-8
TGTGCCAGCAGCTTAGACCGCGGGAGGGCCAACAATGAGCAGTTCTTC	CASSLDRGRANNEQFF	.	TRBD2	16	TRBJ2-1	TRBV7-6
TGTGCCAGTAGCCACGGACATCCTTACTACGAGCAGTACTTC	CASSHGHPYYEQYF	.	.	14	TRBJ2-7	TRBV19
TGTGCCAGCAGCCGTGGGGGGGCTCTATCCGGGGAGCTGTTTTTT	CASSRGGALSGELFF	.	.	15	TRBJ2-2	TRBV14
TGTGCCAGCAACCCTGGGGGCGTTGACTATGGCTACACCTTC	CASNPGGVDYGYTF	.	.	14	TRBJ1-2	TRBV7-9
TGTGCCAGTAGTATGCGGAGGCTCTCGAACACTGAAGCTTTCTTT	CASSMRRLSNTEAFF	.	.	15	TRBJ1-1	TRBV19